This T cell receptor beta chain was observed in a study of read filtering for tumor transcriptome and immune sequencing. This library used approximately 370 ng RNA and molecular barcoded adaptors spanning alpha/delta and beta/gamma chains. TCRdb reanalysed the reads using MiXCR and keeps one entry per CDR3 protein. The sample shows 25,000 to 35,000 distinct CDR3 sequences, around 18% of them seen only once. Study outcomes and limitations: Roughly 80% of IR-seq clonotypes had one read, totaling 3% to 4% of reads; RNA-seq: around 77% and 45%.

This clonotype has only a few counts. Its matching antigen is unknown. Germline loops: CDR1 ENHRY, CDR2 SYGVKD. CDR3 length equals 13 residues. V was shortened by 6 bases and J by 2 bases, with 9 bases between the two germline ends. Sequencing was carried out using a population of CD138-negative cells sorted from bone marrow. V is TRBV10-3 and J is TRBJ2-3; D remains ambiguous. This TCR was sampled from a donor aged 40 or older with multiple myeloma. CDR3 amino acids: CAIRGQPTDTQYF. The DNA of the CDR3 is TGTGCCATCAGGGGTCAACCCACAGATACGCAGTATTTT.